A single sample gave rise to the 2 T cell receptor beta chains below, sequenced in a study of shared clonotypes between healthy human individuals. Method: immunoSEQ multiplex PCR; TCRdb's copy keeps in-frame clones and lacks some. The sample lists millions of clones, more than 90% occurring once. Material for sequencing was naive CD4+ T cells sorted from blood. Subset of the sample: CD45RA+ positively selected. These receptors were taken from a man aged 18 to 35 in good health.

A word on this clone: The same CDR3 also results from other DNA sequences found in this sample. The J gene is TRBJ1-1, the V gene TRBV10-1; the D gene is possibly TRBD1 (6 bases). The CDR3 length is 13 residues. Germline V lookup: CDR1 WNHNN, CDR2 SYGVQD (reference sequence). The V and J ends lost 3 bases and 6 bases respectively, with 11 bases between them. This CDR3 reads CASSDRGAAEAFF. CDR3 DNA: TGCGCCAGCAGTGATCGGGGGGCGGCTGAAGCTTTCTTT.

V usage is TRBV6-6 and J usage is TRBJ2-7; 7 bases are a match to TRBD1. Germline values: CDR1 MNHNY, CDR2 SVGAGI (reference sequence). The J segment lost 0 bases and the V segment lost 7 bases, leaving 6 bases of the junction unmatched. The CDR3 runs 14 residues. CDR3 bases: TGTGCCAGCACCGGGACAGCCAGCTCCTACGAGCAGTACTTC. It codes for CASTGTASSYEQYF.